Listed below are T cell receptor beta chains from one sample, sequenced in a study of T cell changes during pregnancy in multiple sclerosis. Assay: immunoSEQ multiplex PCR; the TCRdb copy retains only in-frame clones and omits some. The table shows about 85,000 clones, with approximately 93% occurring only once. The specimen comprised peripheral blood, sampled in the first trimester of pregnancy. The source of these receptors is a female donor with multiple sclerosis, enrolled in a pregnancy study. Both conserved end residues are part of each CDR3. The D gene is left open where the match is weak. The size entry is marked missing in some rows and otherwise reads once, few, many or a size class.

j_call d_call clone_size v_call cdr3_aa cdr3_nt
TRBJ2-7 TRBD2 NA TRBV5-1 CASSYHAGTTTNSYEQYF TGCGCCAGCAGCTACCACGCCGGGACTACTACAAACTCCTACGAGCAGTACTTC
TRBJ2-7 TRBD1 NA TRBV5-6 CASSGWGQGFYEQYF TGTGCCAGCAGCGGGTGGGGACAGGGGTTTTACGAGCAGTACTTC
TRBJ2-3 TRBD1 NA TRBV5-4 CASSDRVTDTQYF TGTGCCAGCAGCGACAGGGTCACAGATACGCAGTATTTT
TRBJ1-2 TRBD1 NA TRBV2 CASSRTGIDGYTF TGTGCCAGCAGCCGGACAGGGATCGATGGCTACACCTTC
TRBJ2-7 TRBD1 NA TRBV28 CASRSGQGSHEQYF TGTGCCAGCAGATCCGGACAGGGGAGCCACGAGCAGTACTTC
TRBJ2-5 NA NA TRBV29-1 CSVVPGHKETQYF TGCAGCGTTGTTCCAGGACACAAAGAGACCCAGTACTTC
TRBJ2-7 NA NA TRBV15 CATSREMTYVEQYF TGTGCCACCAGCAGAGAGATGACATACGTCGAGCAGTACTTC
TRBJ1-4 NA NA TRBV4-1 CASSQQPKTSGLTEKLFF TGCGCCAGCAGCCAACAACCCAAAACCTCAGGACTTACTGAAAAACTGTTTTTT
TRBJ2-1 TRBD1 NA TRBV19 CASSIGPPTGSSYNEQFF TGTGCCAGTAGTATAGGACCTCCGACAGGGAGCTCCTACAATGAGCAGTTCTTC
TRBJ2-3 TRBD2 NA TRBV13 CASSIDELAGGTDTQYF TGTGCCAGCAGCATCGACGAACTAGCGGGGGGCACAGATACGCAGTATTTT
TRBJ2-3 NA NA TRBV7-3 CASSLSRGGTQYF TGTGCCAGCAGCTTGAGTAGGGGGGGTACGCAGTATTTT
TRBJ2-7 NA NA TRBV7-2 CASTPSGFREQYF TGTGCCAGCACCCCTAGTGGGTTCCGGGAGCAGTACTTC
TRBJ2-1 TRBD1 NA TRBV19 CASRWTGGFSEQFF TGTGCCAGTAGGTGGACAGGGGGCTTTAGTGAGCAGTTCTTC
TRBJ1-5 NA NA TRBV9 CASSANPVGGQHF TGTGCCAGCAGCGCAAACCCCGTAGGGGGCCAGCATTTT
TRBJ2-5 NA once TRBV2 CASSDTILQETQYF TGTGCCAGCAGTGATACGATACTCCAAGAGACCCAGTACTTC
TRBJ2-7 NA NA TRBV5-1 CASSLGGTYYEQYF TGCGCCAGCAGCTTGGGAGGGACATACTACGAGCAGTACTTC
TRBJ2-2 TRBD1 NA TRBV27 CASSRSTGQGRGGELFF TGTGCCAGCAGCCGATCCACAGGACAGGGTAGGGGCGGGGAGCTGTTTTTT
TRBJ2-7 TRBD1 once TRBV27 CASSVDRDYEQYF TGTGCCAGCAGTGTCGACAGGGACTACGAGCAGTACTTC
TRBJ2-7 NA NA TRBV6-5 CAAGARYEQYF TGTGCCGCGGGGGCGCGGTACGAGCAGTACTTC
TRBJ2-1 TRBD2 NA TRBV2 CASSEVLGRGSYNEQFF TGTGCCAGCAGTGAAGTATTGGGGAGGGGATCCTACAATGAGCAGTTCTTC
TRBJ2-7 NA NA TRBV28 CASSIQGGLTYEQYF TGTGCCAGCAGCATTCAGGGTGGATTAACCTACGAGCAGTACTTC
TRBJ1-2 NA NA TRBV19 CASTEVGAKGYTF TGTGCCAGTACCGAGGTAGGGGCCAAGGGCTACACCTTC
TRBJ1-3 NA NA TRBV15 CATAREAGRNTIYF TGTGCCACCGCCCGAGAGGCGGGCAGGAACACCATATATTTT
TRBJ2-3 TRBD1 once TRBV5-1 CASSLRGRGQSTDTQYF TGCGCCAGCAGCTTGCGGGGAAGGGGGCAAAGCACAGATACGCAGTATTTT
TRBJ2-1 NA NA TRBV7-9 CASSLEAGVYNEQFF TGTGCCAGCAGCTTAGAGGCTGGAGTTTACAATGAGCAGTTCTTC
TRBJ2-3 TRBD2 NA TRBV18 CASSPPAGEDTDTQYF TGTGCCAGCTCACCCCCTGCGGGGGAAGACACAGATACGCAGTATTTT
TRBJ2-2 NA NA TRBV4-1 CASSQDSQAATGELFF TGCGCCAGCAGCCAAGACTCGCAAGCGGCCACCGGGGAGCTGTTTTTT
TRBJ1-1 NA NA TRBV19 CASSIVRGTNTEAFF TGTGCCAGTAGTATAGTAAGGGGGACGAACACTGAAGCTTTCTTT
TRBJ2-3 NA NA TRBV29-1 CSVRRGLTDTQYF TGCAGCGTTAGGAGAGGTCTCACAGATACGCAGTATTTT
TRBJ1-1 NA NA TRBV11-3 CASSLDADTEAFF TGTGCCAGCAGCTTAGATGCGGACACTGAAGCTTTCTTT
TRBJ2-3 NA once TRBV5-4 CASSLPRGAGDTQYF TGTGCCAGCAGCTTACCCCGCGGGGCCGGAGATACGCAGTATTTT